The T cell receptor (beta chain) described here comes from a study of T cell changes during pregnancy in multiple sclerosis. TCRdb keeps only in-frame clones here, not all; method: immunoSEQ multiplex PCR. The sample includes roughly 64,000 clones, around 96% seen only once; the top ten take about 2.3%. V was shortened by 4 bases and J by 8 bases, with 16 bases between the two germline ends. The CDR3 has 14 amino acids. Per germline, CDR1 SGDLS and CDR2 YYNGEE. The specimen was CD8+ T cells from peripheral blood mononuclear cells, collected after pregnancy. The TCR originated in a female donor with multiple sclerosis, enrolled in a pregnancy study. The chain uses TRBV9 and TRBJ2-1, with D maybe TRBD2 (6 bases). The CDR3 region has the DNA TGTGCCAGCAGCATCCTTGGGACGGGAGATGAGCAGTTCTTC. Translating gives CASSILGTGDEQFF.